This is a list of T cell receptor beta chains from one sample in a study of blood T cells in healthy people across ages. TCRdb processed the 5' RACE reads anew with MiXCR; each CDR3 protein has one entry. The table lists around 1,500,000 distinct CDR3 sequences, 35% to 45% of them singletons. Sequencing was done on a sample of blood. The receptors were gathered from a woman aged 18 to 35 in good health. Both conserved end residues are part of each CDR3. D genes are given only for firm matches. For some rows the clone size is stated as once, few or many, or as a class when expanded; others skip it.

D,size,J,V,DNA,CDR3
NA,NA,TRBJ1-3,TRBV6-6,TGTGCCAGCACTTTAACAGGGGGAAACACCATATATTTT,CASTLTGGNTIYF
TRBD1,NA,TRBJ1-1,TRBV13,TGTGCCAGCAGCTTGGACAGGGAGAACACTGAAGCTTTCTTT,CASSLDRENTEAFF
NA,few,TRBJ2-7,TRBV20-1,TGCAGTGCATTTACAGGGAATACTTACGAGCAGTACTTC,CSAFTGNTYEQYF
TRBD2,many,TRBJ2-1,TRBV12-3/TRBV12-4,TGTGCCAGCGGATGGACTAGCGGGAGCTACAATGAGCAGTTCTTC,CASGWTSGSYNEQFF
NA,NA,TRBJ1-1,TRBV12-3/TRBV12-4,TGTGCCAGCAGCTGGGGGCACATTAACACTGAAGCTTTCTTT,CASSWGHINTEAFF
NA,NA,TRBJ1-2,TRBV5-1,TGCGCCAGCAGCCAGACCTCCGGGAGCCAGCCCTATGGCTGCACCTTC,CASSQTSGSQPYGCTF
NA,NA,TRBJ2-1,TRBV5-1,TGCGCCAGGGGCATCCCCGGGGGAGGCCTAAACAATGAGCAGTTCTTC,CARGIPGGGLNNEQFF
TRBD1,NA,TRBJ2-1,TRBV9,TGTGCCAGCAGCGCTCCTTCAACAGGGGGCGGGTTCGTAGGTGAGCAGTTCTTC,CASSAPSTGGGFVGEQFF
TRBD1,few,TRBJ2-3,TRBV28,TGTGCCAGCACCTTAGGACGGGACAGGGTTTCAGATACGCAGTATTTT,CASTLGRDRVSDTQYF
TRBD1,NA,TRBJ1-2,TRBV2,TGTGCCAGCGGGCCGGGACAGGGATCGTATGGCTACACCTTC,CASGPGQGSYGYTF
NA,NA,TRBJ2-7,TRBV30,TGTGCCTGGAGGCTTCAGGCCTACGAGCAGTACTTC,CAWRLQAYEQYF
TRBD1,NA,TRBJ2-7,TRBV6-5,TGTGCCAGCAGGGGGGACAGGGGTGCCTCCTACGAGCAGTACTTC,CASRGDRGASYEQYF
NA,once,TRBJ1-6,TRBV6-5,TGTGCCAGCAGTTACGAAGTGTTTTCACCCCTCCACTTT,CASSYEVFSPLHF
NA,NA,TRBJ2-7,TRBV29-1,TGCAGCGTGCGCGAGACAGACAATGAGCAGTACTTC,CSVRETDNEQYF
TRBD1,NA,TRBJ2-5,TRBV12-5,TGTGCTAGTGGTTTAGGGACAGGGGGAATCGGGGCGCAGTACTTC,CASGLGTGGIGAQYF
NA,NA,TRBJ2-7,TRBV4-1,TGCGCCAGCAGCCAAGTCCCCGGGGCGTTCACCTACGAGCAGTACTTC,CASSQVPGAFTYEQYF
NA,NA,TRBJ2-7,TRBV10-2,TGCGCCAGCAGCAACGGGACCGAGAGCTCCTACGAGCAGTACTTC,CASSNGTESSYEQYF
TRBD2,NA,TRBJ2-7,TRBV18,TGTGCCAGCTCACCGCCTATAACTAGCGGGAGTTTTTACGAGCAGTACTTC,CASSPPITSGSFYEQYF
NA,NA,TRBJ2-7,TRBV9,TGTGCCAGCAGCGCCATGGCGGGCACTTACGAGCAGTACTTC,CASSAMAGTYEQYF
NA,NA,TRBJ1-2,TRBV10-3,TGTGCCATCAGCACAGTAAACTATGGCTACACCTTC,CAISTVNYGYTF
TRBD2,NA,TRBJ2-7,TRBV5-1,TGCGCCAGCAGCTTGGTGGGACTAGCGGGAGGGGTTTTCTACGAGCAGTACTTC,CASSLVGLAGGVFYEQYF
TRBD2,few,TRBJ2-1,TRBV3-1,TGTGCCAGCAGCCAAGATGAGGGCGGGAGCTCCTACAATGAGCAGTTCTTC,CASSQDEGGSSYNEQFF
NA,NA,TRBJ2-1,TRBV20-1,TGCAGTGCTAGAGACCAACCTAGATACTCCTACAATGAGCAGTTCTTC,CSARDQPRYSYNEQFF
NA,NA,TRBJ1-5,TRBV27,TGTGCCAGCAGGATCACAGGCGTTGAGCGCAATCAGCCCCAGCATTTT,CASRITGVERNQPQHF
NA,NA,TRBJ1-2,TRBV25-1,TGTGCCAGCAGTGGGGACGACCTTGGCTACACCTTC,CASSGDDLGYTF
NA,few,TRBJ1-2,TRBV12-3/TRBV12-4,TGTGCCAGCAGTTTAGGTAGAGGGCGGATCGGCTACACCTTC,CASSLGRGRIGYTF
NA,NA,TRBJ2-3,TRBV12-3/TRBV12-4,TGTGCCAGCAGTTTGACAGAAACAGATACGCGGTATTTT,CASSLTETDTRYF
TRBD1,few,TRBJ1-2,TRBV7-9,TGTGCCAGCAGCATAAACAGGGGGGCCTTTAACTATGGCTACACCTTC,CASSINRGAFNYGYTF
TRBD2,few,TRBJ2-7,TRBV7-2,TGTGCCAGCAGCCTGGCGACTAGCGGTTACTACGAGCAGTACTTC,CASSLATSGYYEQYF
TRBD1,few,TRBJ2-5,TRBV5-1,TGCGCCAGCAGTGGCCGACAGGGAGAGACCCAGTACTTC,CASSGRQGETQYF
NA,few,TRBJ2-7,TRBV12-3/TRBV12-4,TGTGCCAGCAGTTCGAACAGGGCTTCGACCTACGAGCAGTACTTC,CASSSNRASTYEQYF
NA,few,TRBJ1-1,TRBV28,TGTGCCAGCACCCTCTTGGGCAGGGCTGGGGACACTGAAGCTTTCTTT,CASTLLGRAGDTEAFF
NA,few,TRBJ2-5,TRBV3-1,TGTGCCAGCAGCCGCCGGACAGCGGAGCTCCACCTCCCCCAGGCCCAGTACTTC,CASSRRTAELHLPQAQYF
TRBD1,NA,TRBJ2-7,TRBV5-1,TGCGCCAGCAGCTTGGTCGGCGGGACAGGGTACGAGCAGTACTTC,CASSLVGGTGYEQYF
NA,NA,TRBJ2-5,TRBV3-1,TGTGCCAGCAGCCAAGACACCGGGCTGTGGGGGAATGAGCAGTACTTC,CASSQDTGLWGNEQYF
TRBD2,NA,TRBJ2-1,TRBV7-2,TGTGCCAGCAGCTTAGCTAGCGGGAGTGTGGATGAGCAGTTCTTC,CASSLASGSVDEQFF
NA,NA,TRBJ1-4,TRBV10-2,TGCGCCAGCAGTGAAACCGTTTTAGGTATTTTTGGGCAAAATGAAAAACTGTTTTTT,CASSETVLGIFGQNEKLFF
TRBD1,once,TRBJ1-5,TRBV6-2/TRBV6-3,TGTGCCAGCAGCCGACAGGGCGCCAAGCCCCAGCATTTT,CASSRQGAKPQHF
NA,once,TRBJ2-1,TRBV3-1,TGTGCCGGCAGCCGCAAGGCCAGCGGGTTCTACAATGAGCAGTTCTTC,CAGSRKASGFYNEQFF
NA,NA,TRBJ1-1,TRBV30,TGTGCCTGGGGGGGGGCCATCCTCCGGGCTGAAGCTTTCTTT,CAWGGAILRAEAFF
TRBD2,NA,TRBJ2-7,TRBV4-2,TGTGCCAGCAGCCAAGGACTAGCGGGAGATCCTTACGAGCAGTACTTC,CASSQGLAGDPYEQYF
TRBD2,many,TRBJ2-1,TRBV29-1,TGCAGCGGGGGGACTAGCATGCAGTTCTTC,CSGGTSMQFF
TRBD2,NA,TRBJ2-5,TRBV7-3,TGTGCCAGCAGCGCCACACCACTAGCGGGGGAAGAGACCCAGTACTTC,CASSATPLAGEETQYF
NA,NA,TRBJ2-2,TRBV2,TGTGCCAGCAGTGATCGGGGCGGGGAAAGCACCGGGGAGCTGTTTTTT,CASSDRGGESTGELFF
TRBD1,few,TRBJ2-7,TRBV7-8,TGTGCCAGCAGCTTAGGGACAGGGGCTTTACACTACGAGCAGTACTTC,CASSLGTGALHYEQYF
NA,few,TRBJ2-2,TRBV4-1,TGCGCCAGCAGCCAAGAATCTGGAACCGGGGAGCTGTTTTTT,CASSQESGTGELFF
NA,NA,TRBJ2-5,TRBV29-1,TGCAGCGTTGAAGTACGGCCAGGGTCGTTTTACAATGAGCAGTACTTC,CSVEVRPGSFYNEQYF
TRBD2,NA,TRBJ2-3,TRBV7-8,TGTGCCAGCAGCTTAGCTCTAGCGGGAGCTAACACAGATACGCAGTATTTT,CASSLALAGANTDTQYF
NA,few,TRBJ2-1,TRBV5-1,TGCGCCAGCAGAGTGGGGTCCTCCGACTACAATGAGCAGTTCTTC,CASRVGSSDYNEQFF
NA,NA,TRBJ1-4,TRBV10-3,TGTGCCATCAGTGACCCAGTCCCGACAGGAGCAAATGAAAAACTGTTTTTT,CAISDPVPTGANEKLFF
TRBD1,once,TRBJ2-7,TRBV12-3/TRBV12-4,TGTGCCAGCAGTTTATGGGACAGCCTCTACAATGAGCAGTACTTC,CASSLWDSLYNEQYF
TRBD1,NA,TRBJ2-7,TRBV27,TGTGCCAGCAGCGTTGGCCGGGACAGGTCCTACGAGCAGTACTTC,CASSVGRDRSYEQYF
NA,NA,TRBJ2-1,TRBV7-2,TGTGCCAGCAGCTTAATGCGATACAGGGACAAGGGGGACAATGAGCAGTTCTTC,CASSLMRYRDKGDNEQFF
TRBD1,NA,TRBJ2-3,TRBV5-1,TGCGCCAGCAGCCGGAGACAGGGGGCAGACGATACGCAGTATTTT,CASSRRQGADDTQYF
NA,NA,TRBJ2-3,TRBV20-1,TGCAGTCCCCTCGGCCCTGCTAGCACAGATACGCAGTATTTT,CSPLGPASTDTQYF
TRBD2,NA,TRBJ2-3,TRBV5-1,TGCGCCAGCAGCGGCGGACTAGCGGGGGGGTCAGATACGCAGTATTTT,CASSGGLAGGSDTQYF
TRBD2,few,TRBJ2-3,TRBV20-1,TGCAGTGCTAAGCGGGGGGCCACAGATACGCAGTATTTT,CSAKRGATDTQYF